These T cell receptor beta chains were read from a single sample in a study of radiotherapy plus CTLA-4 blockade in lung cancer. Assay: immunoSEQ multiplex PCR; the TCRdb copy retains only in-frame clones and omits some. This sample has 80,000 to 100,000 clones, with under 85% found just once. The sample here was peripheral blood, taken from a patient treated with radiotherapy plus ipilimumab. These receptors all come from a human donor with non-small cell lung cancer who had a partial response to radiotherapy plus ipilimumab. Some clones in this sample may be carry-over from other donors' samples. The conserved cysteine and the conserved F or W are not part of the CDR3 here.

v_gene	j_gene	CDR3aa
TRBV5-1	TRBJ2-1	ASSKDRRTVYNEQF
TRBV11-3	TRBJ2-1	ASSLGTSGWGDEQF
TRBV2	TRBJ2-5	ATRQGAGLETQY
TRBV5-6	TRBJ2-1	ASSLVLASNEQF
TRBV5-6	TRBJ2-7	ASSLVGGSYEQY
TRBV5-1	TRBJ2-3	ASSLGGQASDTQY
TRBV27	TRBJ2-7	ASSFRGRLAGTQTYEQY
TRBV29-1	TRBJ1-2	SVVDRGQGYT
TRBV18	TRBJ2-7	ASSPVRAGSYEQY
TRBV5-1	TRBJ2-1	ASSWTGKDNEQF
TRBV27	TRBJ2-7	ASSLSGQGKIYEQY
TRBV18	TRBJ2-1	ASSPGLAGYNEQF
TRBV4-1	TRBJ2-1	ASSQGTRTSGGKEQF
TRBV19	TRBJ2-1	ASSIFGDSRAGEQF
TRBV7-2	TRBJ1-4	ASSLRGYLVATNEKLF
TRBV30	TRBJ2-2	AWSGASGSRTGELF
TRBV30	TRBJ1-4	AWGRGGIEKLF
TRBV7-2	TRBJ2-3	ASSLERGRDTQY
TRBV19	TRBJ2-6	ASTLRGRGANVLT
TRBV2	TRBJ2-7	ASTRNSHLGQGLTLTYEQY
TRBV19	TRBJ1-1	ASSIGGGREAF
TRBV28	TRBJ1-4	ASSLDRAINEKLF
TRBV28	TRBJ2-5	ASSRRGSLGPQETQY
TRBV6-5	TRBJ2-5	ASRDTKETQY
TRBV5-1	TRBJ2-3	ASSGQGNADTQY
TRBV14	TRBJ2-1	ASSSVAGGPNAGEQF
TRBV30	TRBJ1-4	AWSKLPGQRARGANEKLF
TRBV7-2	TRBJ2-3	ASSFGGVIRTDTQY
TRBV7-2	TRBJ2-5	ASSAPPGQETQY
TRBV5-4	TRBJ1-1	ASGKQGGNTEAF
TRBV6-5	TRBJ2-7	ASSRDSPKDYEQY
TRBV4-2	TRBJ1-2	ASSQAFSAQSGYGYT
TRBV7-8	TRBJ2-2	ASSLDGFSGGRTGELF
TRBV18	TRBJ2-5	ASSPRQGAGETQY
TRBV28	TRBJ1-1	ASSFSGVGTEAF
TRBV28	TRBJ1-5	ASSRLGEPQH
TRBV28	TRBJ1-5	ASSASRGPLQPQH
TRBV18	TRBJ1-5	ASSLTRQSNQPQH
TRBV30	TRBJ2-3	AWSVRVGTDTQY
TRBV5-6	TRBJ1-3	ASSLVGTGNTIY
TRBV7-6	TRBJ2-7	ASSSRQGSEQY
TRBV11-2	TRBJ1-5	ASSFTGFGDQPQH
TRBV7-2	TRBJ2-5	ASSLASLAGGETQY